This T cell receptor (beta chain) came from a study of CD8+CD57+ T cells in acquired aplastic anemia. TCR beta VDJ and CDR3 profiling used genomic DNA as template. Each CDR3 protein is one row after TCRdb ran MiXCR on the reads. Here the sample spans 300,000 or so distinct CDR3 sequences, around 60% being singletons. This clonotype was observed many times. With 7 bases removed from V and 0 bases from J, the gap between germline ends came to 12 bases. The germline V gene encodes CDR1 MNHEY and CDR2 SVGEGT. The CDR3 runs 14 residues. Sequenced sample: sorted CD4+, CD8+, or CD8+CD57+ T cells (not recorded which) from PBMCs. The TCR originated in a human donor with severe aplastic anemia or a healthy control (not recorded which). This chain connects TRBV6-2 or TRBV6-3 to TRBJ1-1; D not resolved. The CDR3 is CASTSRVMNTEAFF. CDR3 nucleotide sequence: TGTGCCAGCACCTCTAGGGTGATGAACACTGAAGCTTTCTTT.